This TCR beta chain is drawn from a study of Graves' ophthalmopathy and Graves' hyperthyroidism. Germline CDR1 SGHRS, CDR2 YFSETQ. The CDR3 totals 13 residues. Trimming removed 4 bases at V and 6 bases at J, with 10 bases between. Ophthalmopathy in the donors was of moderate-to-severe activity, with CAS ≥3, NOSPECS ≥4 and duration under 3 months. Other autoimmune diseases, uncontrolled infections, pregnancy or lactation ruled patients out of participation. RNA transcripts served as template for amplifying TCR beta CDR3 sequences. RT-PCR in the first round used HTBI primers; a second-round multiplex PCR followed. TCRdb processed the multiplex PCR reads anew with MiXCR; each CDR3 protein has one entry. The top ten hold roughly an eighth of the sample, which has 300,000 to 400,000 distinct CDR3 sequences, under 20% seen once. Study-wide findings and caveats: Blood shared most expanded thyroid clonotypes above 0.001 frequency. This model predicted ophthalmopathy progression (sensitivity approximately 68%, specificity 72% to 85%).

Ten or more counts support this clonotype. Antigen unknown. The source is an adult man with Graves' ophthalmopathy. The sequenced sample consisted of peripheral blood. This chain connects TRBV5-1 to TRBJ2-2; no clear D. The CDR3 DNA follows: TGCGCCAGCAGCCTATATGGGGCCGGGGAGCTGTTTTTT. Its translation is CASSLYGAGELFF.